Below are 32 T cell receptor beta chains sequenced from a single sample in a study of T cell responses to AZD1222 COVID-19 vaccine. Sequencing used immunoSEQ multiplex PCR; TCRdb keeps in-frame clones, though not all of them. Here the sample spans about 180,000 clones, 94% being singletons. The material sequenced was peripheral blood, taken 28 days after the second AZD1222 dose. The receptors here all came from an adult who received the AZD1222 COVID-19 vaccine.

The chain links TRBV27 to TRBJ1-2; 10 nucleotides align to TRBD1. The CDR3 has 21 residues. Trimming cost V 6 bases and J 5 bases; bases outside gene matches: 27. The V gene's germline CDR1 is MNHEY and CDR2 SMNVEV (reference sequence). The CDR3 is CASSRTDRGLIGVAQTYGYTF. The CDR3 DNA reads as TGTGCCAGCAGCCGAACCGACAGGGGGCTTATAGGGGTGGCTCAGACATATGGCTACACCTTC.

The V call is TRBV2, the J call TRBJ1-1, with D possibly matching TRBD1 (6 bases). The V gene lost 8 bases and the J gene lost 8 bases, with 21 bases spanning the gap. Germline V gene lookup returns CDR1 SNHLY and CDR2 FYNNEI. This CDR3 has 14 amino acids. The CDR3 reads CASQPGETTVEAFF. The CDR3 DNA reads TGTGCCAGCCAACCAGGGGAAACGACAGTAGAAGCTTTCTTT.

The CDR3: CATSRDQGEQFF. CDR3 nucleotide sequence: TGTGCCACCAGCAGAGATCAAGGGGAGCAGTTCTTC. V gene TRBV15 combines with J gene TRBJ2-1; D uncertain. Trimming cost V 0 bases and J 10 bases, with 7 bases left between them. Germline CDR1 reads LNHNV; CDR2 reads YYDKDF (reference sequence). The CDR3 has 12 residues.

The chain is built from TRBV6-4 and TRBJ1-6, with 11 bases that match TRBD1. The V and J ends lost 2 bases and 7 bases, in that order; junction bases with no gene match: 1. Per germline, CDR1 MRHNA and CDR2 SNTAGT. The CDR3 consists of 15 residues. The CDR3 DNA follows: TGTGCCAGCAGTGACCGGACAGGGGGCAATTCACCCCTCCACTTT. Translation gives CASSDRTGGNSPLHF.

This clone was detected only once. V gene TRBV3-1 (or the pseudogene TRBV3-2) combines with J gene TRBJ2-3; D not certain. The germline CDR1 and CDR2 sequences are LGHDT and YNNKEL (reference sequence). The V gene lost 3 bases and the J gene lost 1 base, with 8 bases spanning the gap. CDR3 length: 14 residues. The DNA for the CDR3 is TGTGCCAGCAGCCACGGATGGGGCACAGATACGCAGTATTTT. It specifies CASSHGWGTDTQYF.

This clone has a single count. The V gene is TRBV6-5, the J gene TRBJ2-1; 9 nucleotides line up with TRBD2. The CDR3 covers 16 residues. The V segment lost 2 bases and the J segment 6 bases; nucleotides outside the gene matches: 8. In germline, CDR1 is MNHEY, CDR2 SVGAGI. The CDR3 region has the DNA TGTGCCAGCAGTTACGACTACGCGGGGGGGATCAATGAGCAGTTCTTC. Amino acid sequence: CASSYDYAGGINEQFF.

This rearrangement joins TRBV29-1 to TRBJ2-5; 10 nucleotides match TRBD1. This CDR3 is 13 amino acids long. Trimming at V came to 8 bases and at J to 3 bases, leaving 6 bases not matched to a gene. Germline CDR1 SQVTM, CDR2 ANQGSEA. This chain's CDR3 is CSTRDRGEETQYF. The CDR3 DNA reads TGCAGCACCCGGGACAGGGGTGAAGAGACCCAGTACTTC.

Only a few counts were recorded for this clone. This chain joins TRBV10-3 and TRBJ1-6, with D possibly matching TRBD1 (5 bases). The CDR3 is made up of 15 amino acids. Germline CDR1 and CDR2: ENHRY and SYGVKD. Trimming left V 0 bases short and J 4 bases short, with 7 bases between. This CDR3 reads CAISESKGYNSPLHF. The CDR3 bases are TGTGCCATCAGTGAGTCGAAGGGGTATAATTCACCCCTCCACTTT.

V and J are TRBV21-1 and TRBJ2-3; the table's D call TRBD1 went unverified against the DNA. TRBV21-1 is classified as a pseudogene. This CDR3 is built from 16 residues. This CDR3 reads CASSTSGTPEKDTQYF. Here the CDR3 DNA reads TGTGCCAGCAGCACATCCGGGACACCAGAGAAAGATACGCAGTATTTT.

CDR3 residues: CASSQRPSGTGSAYEQYF. In nucleotides, the CDR3 is TGCGCCAGCAGCCAACGACCATCAGGGACAGGGAGCGCCTACGAGCAGTACTTC. V and J are TRBV4-1 and TRBJ2-7, with 9 bases identical to TRBD1. Germline V gene data show CDR1 as MGHRA and CDR2 as YSYEKL. With 2 bases clipped from V and 2 bases from J, the junction kept 13 bases outside the gene matches. There are 18 residues in the CDR3.

The genes are TRBV5-1 and TRBJ1-2; 7 bases match TRBD1. The CDR3 extends over 14 amino acids. J gave up 6 bases and V 0 bases, and 5 bases lay outside the gene matches. CDR1 and CDR2 (germline): SGHRS, YFSETQ. The CDR3 coding sequence is TGCGCCAGCAGCTTGGCGGGACAGTCGGATGGCTACACCTTC. This gives the protein CASSLAGQSDGYTF.

This chain uses TRBV18 with TRBJ1-5, with 9 bases identical to TRBD1. This CDR3 has 15 residues. Germline trimming cut 3 bases from V and 6 bases from J; bases unmatched to any gene: 6. The germline gives CDR1 KGHSH, CDR2 LQKENI. The CDR3 nucleotides read TGTGCCAGCTCACCGGGACAGGGTATGTTTCAGCCCCAGCATTTT. It codes for CASSPGQGMFQPQHF.

The chain joins TRBV11-2 to TRBJ1-1; no clear D. Trimming shortened V by 4 bases and J by 1 base, and 13 bases separated the two germline ends. This CDR3 has 15 amino acids. Germline lookup yields CDR1 SGHAT and CDR2 FQNNGV. CDR3 bases: TGTGCCAGCAGCTCTAGAGGGTCCGCGAACACTGAAGCTTTCTTT. Translated, it gives CASSSRGSANTEAFF.

The chain employs TRBV28 and TRBJ1-1; TRBD1 matches 7 bases. The CDR3 contains 15 residues. CDR1 and CDR2 (germline): MDHEN, SYDVKM. After removal of 6 bases from V and 0 bases from J, the junction contained 7 bases not matched to a gene. CDR3: CASREEDRMNTEAFF. The CDR3 DNA is TGTGCCAGCAGAGAGGAGGACAGGATGAACACTGAAGCTTTCTTT.

The rearrangement links TRBV18 to TRBJ1-4; TRBD1 matches 8 bases. CDR3 length: 18 residues. The germline V gene encodes CDR1 KGHSH and CDR2 LQKENI. The V and J ends lost 3 bases and 0 bases, in that order; junction bases with no gene match: 9. The CDR3 region is CASSPDQGALATNEKLFF. DNA for the CDR3: TGTGCCAGCTCACCCGACCAGGGGGCCCTGGCAACTAATGAAAAACTGTTTTTT.

The chain has TRBV28 and TRBJ1-1; TRBD1 aligns across 9 bases. The CDR3 is 16 residues long. Germline assignment: CDR1 MDHEN and CDR2 SYDVKM. V gave up 9 bases and J gave up 5 bases; unmatched junction bases: 16. The chain's CDR3 is CASMGQGLMYGTEAFF. In DNA, the CDR3 is TGTGCCAGTATGGGACAGGGATTAATGTATGGGACTGAAGCTTTCTTT.

The rearrangement links TRBV6-5 to TRBJ1-4, with 7 bases fitting TRBD1. Germline V gives CDR1 MNHEY, CDR2 SVGAGI. Trimming took 4 bases from V and 8 from J; bases not matched to a gene: 4. This CDR3 is 13 amino acids long. The CDR3 DNA is TGTGCCAGCAGTTCCCAGACAGGGGAAAAACTGTTTTTT. Its protein is CASSSQTGEKLFF.

The chain recombines TRBV19 with TRBJ1-6; D not certain. Between the trimmed V and J ends, which lost 9 bases and 1 base, there was a span of 10 bases. Germline loops: CDR1 LNHDA, CDR2 SQIVND (reference sequence). The CDR3 is 14 residues long. The CDR3 here is CASHRGSYNSPLHF. The CDR3 coding sequence is TGTGCCAGCCACCGGGGATCCTATAATTCACCCCTCCACTTT. Together with reference TRBV19 and TRBJ1-6, the CDR3 gives the full variable domain: DGGITQSPKYLFRKEGQNVTLSCEQNLNHDAMYWYRQDPGQGLRLIYYSQIVNDFQKGDIAEGYSVSREKKESFPLTVTSAQKNPTAFYLCASHRGSYNSPLHFGNGTRLTVT.

This clone was seen a single time. The chain carries TRBV6-2 or TRBV6-3 and TRBJ2-3; TRBD2 aligns across 11 bases. Germline V gene lookup returns CDR1 MNHEY and CDR2 SVGEGT. This CDR3 region has 17 residues. Unmatched junction bases numbered 8, after V lost 4 bases and J lost 2 bases. This CDR3 is CASSFRATSGDTDTQYF. The CDR3 DNA reads as TGTGCCAGCAGTTTCAGGGCGACTAGCGGGGACACAGATACGCAGTATTTT.

This clone was observed once. The chain uses TRBV7-9 and TRBJ2-3; D is undetermined. This CDR3 is 16 amino acids long. Germline CDR1 is SEHNR and CDR2 is FQNEAQ (reference sequence). V gave up 2 bases and J gave up 4 bases, with 16 bases separating them. CDR3 in DNA: TGTGCCAGCAGCTTATCACGGTCTTCAAGGGCAGATACGCAGTATTTT. Amino acid sequence: CASSLSRSSRADTQYF.

V is TRBV7-8 and J is TRBJ1-1; D unresolved. The V gene lost 1 base and the J gene lost 3 bases, with 12 bases spanning the gap. This CDR3 spans 15 amino acids. The germline V gene has CDR1 SGHVS and CDR2 FQNEAQ. The CDR3: CASSLVFVGDTEAFF. CDR3 nucleotide sequence: TGTGCCAGCAGCTTAGTTTTCGTTGGGGACACTGAAGCTTTCTTT.

The rearrangement uses TRBV11-2 and TRBJ2-1, with 8 bases lining up with TRBD2. This CDR3 is 16 amino acids long. Germline V gives CDR1 SGHAT, CDR2 FQNNGV. The J segment lost 8 bases and the V segment lost 4 bases, leaving 13 bases of the junction unmatched. Written as DNA, the CDR3 is TGTGCCAGCAGCTCTCGTTATAGCGGGATACTCGATGAGCAGTTCTTC. This sequence encodes CASSSRYSGILDEQFF.

The chain is built from TRBV27 and TRBJ1-6; no clear D gene. The germline V gene has CDR1 MNHEY and CDR2 SMNVEV (reference sequence). The CDR3 consists of 11 residues. The CDR3 nucleotides read TGTGGTTCTGGAGTTAATTCACCCCTCCACTTT. Translation: CGSGVNSPLHF.

The chain joins TRBV27 to TRBJ2-7; TRBD1 might be the D (5 bases). V lost 0 bases to trimming and J lost 9 bases, with 12 bases between them. This CDR3 is built from 13 residues. Germline V gene sequence: CDR1 MNHEY, CDR2 SMNVEV (reference sequence). The CDR3 DNA reads as TGTGCCAGCAGTTTATCCCAGGGAAATAGGCAGTACTTC. Protein product: CASSLSQGNRQYF.

V is TRBV30 and J is TRBJ1-1, with D tentatively TRBD1 (5 bases). The CDR3 has 13 amino acids. Germline V CDR1 and CDR2: GTSNPN, SVGIG (reference sequence). The ends were cut back, 4 bases at V and 4 bases at J, with 13 bases in the middle. CDR3: CAWITKRGTEAFF. The CDR3 region has the DNA TGTGCCTGGATTACGAAAAGGGGCACTGAAGCTTTCTTT.

This chain connects TRBV30 to TRBJ1-5, with D unresolved. The CDR3 has 10 residues. The germline gives CDR1 GTSNPN, CDR2 SVGIG (reference sequence). V lost 8 bases, J lost 9 bases, and 11 bases lay in between. This CDR3 reads CAQGILPQHF. CDR3 sequence (DNA): TGTGCCCAAGGGATTCTGCCCCAGCATTTT.

The genes are TRBV9 and TRBJ2-7; unclear D gene. This CDR3 is 15 amino acids long. V lost 0 bases to trimming and J lost 3 bases, with 13 bases between them. Per the germline V gene, CDR1 is SGDLS and CDR2 is YYNGEE. The chain's CDR3 is CASSVEPGERYEQYF. CDR3 DNA sequence: TGTGCCAGCAGCGTAGAACCAGGAGAGCGCTACGAGCAGTACTTC.

This chain joins TRBV16 and TRBJ1-1, with D perhaps TRBD1 (5 bases). V gave up 3 bases and J gave up 0 bases, with 23 bases separating them. The CDR3 is 19 amino acids. CDR1 is KGHSY, CDR2 FQNENV, per germline. In DNA, the CDR3 is TGTGCCAGCAGCCACCCCGCGCCCGGGGCAGGAACAATGAACACTGAAGCTTTCTTT. It yields the protein CASSHPAPGAGTMNTEAFF.

The chain combines TRBV9 with TRBJ2-1; 11 nucleotides match TRBD2. This CDR3 region has 15 residues. Germline V gene lookup returns CDR1 SGDLS and CDR2 YYNGEE. Trimming at V came to 4 bases and at J to 4 bases, leaving 4 bases not matched to a gene. The CDR3 spells CASSIASGGYNEQFF. The DNA of the CDR3 is TGTGCCAGCAGCATCGCTAGCGGGGGGTACAATGAGCAGTTCTTC. The full variable domain, its missing parts supplied by reference TRBV9 and TRBJ2-1, is DSGVTQTPKHLITATGQRVTLRCSPRSGDLSVYWYQQSLDQGLQFLIQYYNGEERAKGNILERFSAQQFPDLHSELNLSSLELGDSALYFCASSIASGGYNEQFFGPGTRLTVL.

The V and J genes are TRBV19 and TRBJ1-4, with D tentatively TRBD1 (6 bases). Germline-derived CDR1 and CDR2 are LNHDA and SQIVND (reference sequence). With 4 bases removed from V and 5 bases from J, the gap between germline ends came to 11 bases. The CDR3 is 14 amino acids. The CDR3 reads CASSTPGANEKLFF. CDR3 bases: TGTGCCAGTAGTACACCGGGGGCAAATGAAAAACTGTTTTTT.

The chain has TRBV9 and TRBJ2-3; 12 bases are a match to TRBD1. The CDR3 runs 16 residues. V was pared by 4 bases and J by 3 bases, with 6 bases of the junction left unmatched. Germline V gene sequence: CDR1 SGDLS, CDR2 YYNGEE. CDR3 in DNA: TGTGCCAGCAGCTTCGGGGACAGGGGGCGAACAGATACGCAGTATTTT. Protein sequence: CASSFGDRGRTDTQYF.

V gene TRBV5-6 combines with J gene TRBJ2-6; D is uncertain. The CDR3 extends over 15 amino acids. Germline V gives CDR1 SGHDT, CDR2 YYEEEE. V lost 6 bases to trimming and J lost 0 bases, with 10 bases between them. This chain's CDR3 is CASTEDFSGANVLTF. CDR3 DNA: TGTGCCAGCACCGAAGACTTCTCTGGGGCCAACGTCCTGACTTTC.